This TCR beta chain was obtained from a study of CD8 T cells in ankylosing spondylitis. Study conclusions and caveats: Apparently characteristic of ankylosing spondylitis blood was a TCR beta motif (fewer than ten highly homologous variants). Earlier studies detected some motif variants in reactive arthritis synovial fluid and blood.

This clonotype was picked up a small number of times. Its matching antigen is unknown. Each TCR beta library was made by quantitative 5'-RACE that incorporated molecular barcodes. TCRdb reanalysed the 5' RACE reads using MiXCR and keeps one entry per CDR3 protein. The repertoire consists of some 800,000 distinct CDR3 sequences, with approximately 10% occurring once and the leading ten covering less than 0.65%. Deletions cut 4 bases from V and 4 bases from J, with 17 bases between. There are 15 residues in the CDR3. Per the germline V gene, CDR1 is SGHTA and CDR2 is FQGNSA. The clonotype originates from a male donor with ankylosing spondylitis. The gene calls are TRBV7-2 and TRBJ2-7; the D call may be TRBD1 or TRBD2 (5 bases each). The sequencing sample was made of blood, either unsorted or a sorted T cell fraction (not recorded which). CDR3 in DNA: TGTGCCAGCAGCTCCGCCGGGACCTTTCTTTACGAGCAGTACTTC. The encoded protein is CASSSAGTFLYEQYF.